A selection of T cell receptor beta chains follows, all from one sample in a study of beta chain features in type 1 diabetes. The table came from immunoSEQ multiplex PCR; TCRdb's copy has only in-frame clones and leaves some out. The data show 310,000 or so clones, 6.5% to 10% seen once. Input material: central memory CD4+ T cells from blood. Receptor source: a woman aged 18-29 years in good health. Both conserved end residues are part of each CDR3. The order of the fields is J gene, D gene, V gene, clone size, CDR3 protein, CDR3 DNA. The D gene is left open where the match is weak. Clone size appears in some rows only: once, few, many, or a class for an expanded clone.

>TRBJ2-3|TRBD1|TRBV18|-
CASSQQGYTQYF
TGTGCCAGCTCGCAACAGGGGTATACGCAGTATTTT
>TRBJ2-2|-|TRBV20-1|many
CSAEVSGELFF
TGCAGTGCGGAAGTGTCCGGGGAGCTGTTTTTT
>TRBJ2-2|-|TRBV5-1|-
CASSLGTGAYTGELFF
TGCGCCAGCAGCTTGGGAACGGGAGCTTACACCGGGGAGCTGTTTTTT
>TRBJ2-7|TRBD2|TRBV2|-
CASTSGGPYEQYF
TGTGCCAGCACAAGCGGGGGCCCTTACGAGCAGTACTTC
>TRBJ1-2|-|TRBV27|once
CASSPGQNYGYTF
TGTGCCAGCAGTCCCGGACAGAACTATGGCTACACCTTC
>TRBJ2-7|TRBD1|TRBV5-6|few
CASSWGQSSYEQYF
TGTGCCAGCAGCTGGGGACAGTCTTCCTACGAGCAGTACTTC
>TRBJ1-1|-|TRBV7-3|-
CASSLTVVSEAFF
TGTGCCAGCAGCTTAACGGTGGTGTCTGAAGCTTTCTTT
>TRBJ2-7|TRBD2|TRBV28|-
CASRKREGSYEQYF
TGTGCCAGCAGGAAGCGGGAGGGGTCCTACGAGCAGTACTTC
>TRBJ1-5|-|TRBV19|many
CASSIPGAGRPQHF
TGTGCCAGTAGTATACCCGGGGCCGGCCGGCCCCAGCATTTT
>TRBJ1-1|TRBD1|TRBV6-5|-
CASTKSTGRTEAFF
TGTGCCAGCACCAAATCGACAGGGAGAACTGAAGCTTTCTTT
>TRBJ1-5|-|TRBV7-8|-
CASSLEAGNQPQHF
TGTGCCAGCAGCTTAGAGGCAGGGAATCAGCCCCAGCATTTT
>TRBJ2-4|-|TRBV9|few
CASSVGQGGTIAKNIQYF
TGTGCCAGCAGCGTAGGACAGGGAGGGACCATAGCCAAAAACATTCAGTACTTC
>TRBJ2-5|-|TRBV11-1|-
CASSTWTKETQYF
TGTGCCAGCAGCACGTGGACGAAAGAGACCCAGTACTTC
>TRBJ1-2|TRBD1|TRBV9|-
CASSPHTDQGAGGYTF
TGTGCCAGCAGCCCTCATACTGATCAGGGGGCGGGTGGCTACACCTTC
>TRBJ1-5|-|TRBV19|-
CASARTANQPQHF
TGTGCCAGTGCCCGGACGGCAAATCAGCCCCAGCATTTT
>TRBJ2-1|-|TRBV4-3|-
CASSHVGPLNEQFF
TGCGCCAGCAGCCATGTGGGCCCTCTAAATGAGCAGTTCTTC
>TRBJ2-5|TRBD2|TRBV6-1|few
CASSEWLAGGKETQYF
TGTGCCAGCAGTGAATGGCTAGCGGGAGGAAAGGAGACCCAGTACTTC
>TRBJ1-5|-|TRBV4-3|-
CASSPTYVDQPQHF
TGCGCCAGCAGCCCGACCTACGTCGATCAGCCCCAGCATTTT
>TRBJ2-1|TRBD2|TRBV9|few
CASSVGTSGNNEQFF
TGTGCCAGCAGCGTCGGGACTAGCGGGAACAATGAGCAGTTCTTC
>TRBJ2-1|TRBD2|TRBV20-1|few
CSARQAGDQFF
TGCAGTGCTAGACAAGCGGGAGATCAGTTCTTC
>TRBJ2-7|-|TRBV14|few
CASSLSGGPLYEQYF
TGTGCCAGCAGCCTAAGCGGTGGGCCTCTCTACGAGCAGTACTTC
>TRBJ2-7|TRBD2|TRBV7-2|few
CASSLLAGGGEQYF
TGTGCCAGCAGCTTGCTTGCGGGAGGAGGCGAGCAGTACTTC
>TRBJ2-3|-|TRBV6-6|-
CASRRERAIPDTQYF
TGTGCCAGTCGCCGGGAGAGGGCCATCCCAGATACGCAGTATTTT
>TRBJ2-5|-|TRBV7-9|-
CASSTTGAGIQETQYF
TGTGCCAGCAGCACGACAGGAGCGGGGATACAAGAGACCCAGTACTTC
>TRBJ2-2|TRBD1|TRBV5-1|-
CASNDDRVYGELFF
TGCGCCAGCAACGACGACAGGGTTTACGGGGAGCTGTTTTTT
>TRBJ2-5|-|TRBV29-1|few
CSVVATQETQYF
TGCAGCGTTGTGGCAACTCAAGAGACCCAGTACTTC
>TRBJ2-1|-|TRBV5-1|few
CASSRVAEYNEQFF
TGCGCCAGCAGTCGAGTAGCGGAGTACAATGAGCAGTTCTTC
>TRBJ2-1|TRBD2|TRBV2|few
CASGGLADLLSNEQFF
TGTGCCAGCGGGGGACTAGCGGACCTTCTGAGTAATGAGCAGTTCTTC
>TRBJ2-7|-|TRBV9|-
CASSVDGSRGDEQYF
TGTGCCAGCAGCGTAGACGGAAGTCGCGGGGATGAGCAGTACTTC
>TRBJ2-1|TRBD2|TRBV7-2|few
CASRGTTASEQFF
TGTGCCAGCAGAGGGACTACGGCCAGTGAGCAGTTCTTC
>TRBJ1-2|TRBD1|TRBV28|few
CASSPGTGRGYGYTF
TGTGCCAGCAGTCCGGGGACAGGACGGGGCTATGGCTACACCTTC
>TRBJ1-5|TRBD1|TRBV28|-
CATRGFNQPQHF
TGTGCCACCAGGGGGTTCAATCAGCCCCAGCATTTT
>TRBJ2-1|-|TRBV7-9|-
CASSLRRTYLDNEQFF
TGTGCCAGCAGCTTAAGAAGGACATACCTGGACAATGAGCAGTTCTTC
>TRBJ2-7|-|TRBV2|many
CASSEVSVDEQYF
TGTGCCAGCAGTGAAGTTTCGGTCGACGAGCAGTACTTC
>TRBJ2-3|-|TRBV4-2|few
CASSYLQGGADTQYF
TGTGCCAGCAGCTACTTACAGGGGGGGGCAGATACGCAGTATTTT
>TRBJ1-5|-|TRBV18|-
CASSHAPGHLNDQPQHF
TGTGCCAGCTCGCACGCTCCGGGACACCTTAACGATCAGCCCCAGCATTTT
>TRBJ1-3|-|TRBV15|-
CATSRDYTGGGNTIYF
TGTGCCACCAGCAGAGATTATACAGGTGGTGGAAACACCATATATTTT
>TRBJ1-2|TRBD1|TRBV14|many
CASSLYGTAHAGYTF
TGTGCCAGCAGCCTCTACGGGACAGCCCACGCCGGCTACACCTTC